These T cell receptor beta chains were read from a single sample in a study of regulatory T cells in long-lasting Graves disease. MiXCR, applied by TCRdb to the multiplex PCR reads, yields one record per CDR3 protein. The data show roughly 400,000 distinct CDR3 sequences, around 20% seen once. The material sequenced was peripheral blood mononuclear cells (PBMCs), taken when the disease was refractory, from a patient treated with antithyroid drugs. The source of these receptors is a female donor with Graves disease. The CDR3 runs from the conserved cysteine through the conserved F or W. D genes are given only for firm matches. Clone size appears in some rows only: once, few, many, or a class for an expanded clone.

clone_size j_call d_call v_call cdr3_nt cdr3_aa
many TRBJ1-1 NA TRBV27 TGTGCCAGCAGTTTCTCCAGGAACACTGAAGCTTTCTTT CASSFSRNTEAFF
many TRBJ2-7 NA TRBV20-1 TGCAGTGGTCAGGGAGAGGGCGAGCAGTACTTC CSGQGEGEQYF
NA TRBJ1-2 TRBD1 TRBV4-1 TGCGCCAGCAGCCAAGTGGGGACAGGGCGAGACTATGGCTACACCTTC CASSQVGTGRDYGYTF
NA TRBJ1-6 NA TRBV7-9 TGTGCCAGCAGCTCAGAGATGTATTCACCCCTCCACTTT CASSSEMYSPLHF
few TRBJ2-7 TRBD2 TRBV5-5 TGTGCCAGCAGCCGGGAGGCCTACGAGCAGTACTTC CASSREAYEQYF
few TRBJ2-4 TRBD1 TRBV20-1 TGCAGTGCTAGAGACCGAGCCAGACAGGGAGCCAAAAACATTCAGTACTTC CSARDRARQGAKNIQYF
many TRBJ2-2 NA TRBV30 TGTGCCTGGAGTTCTCGCAGGGGATTCGGAACCGGGGAGCTGTTTTTT CAWSSRRGFGTGELFF
NA TRBJ1-1 NA TRBV14 TGTGCCAGCAGCTTACTAGGACAGTTGAACACTGAAACTTTCTTT CASSLLGQLNTETFF
few TRBJ1-5 NA TRBV7-6 TGTGCCAGCAGCTTAGGGGGGTTGAATCAGCCCCAGCATTTT CASSLGGLNQPQHF
many TRBJ2-7 NA TRBV10-1 TGCGCCAGCAGTGACGGAGGGCTCGAGCAGTACTTC CASSDGGLEQYF
NA TRBJ1-3 NA TRBV2 TGTGCCAGCAGGCCCACAGGAAGCTCTGGAAACACCATATATTTT CASRPTGSSGNTIYF
many TRBJ1-2 TRBD1 TRBV6-5 TGTGCCAGCAGTTACCCGCAGGGGGCCACAGGCTATGGCTACACCTTC CASSYPQGATGYGYTF
many TRBJ2-7 NA TRBV5-5 TGTGCCAGCAGCTTGGCAGCGACCTACGAGCAGTACTTC CASSLAATYEQYF
many TRBJ2-7 TRBD2 TRBV7-3 TGTGCCAGCAGCTCGCCGGACGGACTAGCGGGAGTAAACGCGCGGGACGAGCAGTACTTC CASSSPDGLAGVNARDEQYF
many TRBJ2-5 TRBD2 TRBV7-2 TGTGCCAGCAGCTTAGCGGGAGGTACTAGCGGGAGTGGAGAGACCCAGTACTTC CASSLAGGTSGSGETQYF
few TRBJ1-5 NA TRBV7-3 TGTGCCAGCAGCTTCTACACCCGAAAGCATGGCCAGCCCCAGCATTTT CASSFYTRKHGQPQHF
few TRBJ2-7 NA TRBV11-3 TGTGCCAGCAGCCCCGCATCGGGTTCGATGGTAGGGGAGCAGTACTTC CASSPASGSMVGEQYF
many TRBJ2-5 TRBD2 TRBV11-2 TGTGCCAGCAGCTTAGAAGCTAGCGGAGAGACCCAGTACTTC CASSLEASGETQYF
many TRBJ1-6 NA TRBV27 TGTGCCAGCGGTCCAGGGCAAAGCTCCTATAATTCACCCCTCCACTTT CASGPGQSSYNSPLHF
NA TRBJ2-7 NA TRBV4-3 TGCGCCAGCAGCCAAGAGAGGTATGGGGAGCAGTACTTC CASSQERYGEQYF
few TRBJ2-7 TRBD1 TRBV29-1 TGCAGCGTTGACGGCTTTGGGGGACAGGGGAGCTCCTACGAGCAGTACTTC CSVDGFGGQGSSYEQYF
many TRBJ2-5 TRBD2 TRBV20-1 TGCAGTGCCCTAGCGGGAGGTGAGACCCAGTACTTC CSALAGGETQYF
NA TRBJ1-2 NA TRBV5-1 TGCCCCAGCAGCTTGGCTGACAATGCTCTCGGCTACACCTTC CPSSLADNALGYTF
many TRBJ2-5 NA TRBV20-1 TGCAGTGCCACCAACCCGGGGGCGGTGGTTGAAGAGACCCAGTACTTC CSATNPGAVVEETQYF